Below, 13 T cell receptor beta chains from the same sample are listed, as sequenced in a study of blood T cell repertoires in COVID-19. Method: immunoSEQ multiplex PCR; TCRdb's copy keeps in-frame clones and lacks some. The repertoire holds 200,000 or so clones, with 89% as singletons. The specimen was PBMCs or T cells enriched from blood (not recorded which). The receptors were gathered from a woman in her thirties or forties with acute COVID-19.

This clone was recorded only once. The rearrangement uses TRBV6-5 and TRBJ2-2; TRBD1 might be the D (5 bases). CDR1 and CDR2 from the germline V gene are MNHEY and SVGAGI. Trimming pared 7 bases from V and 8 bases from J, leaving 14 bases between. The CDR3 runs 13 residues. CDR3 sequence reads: CASKRTGRGELFF. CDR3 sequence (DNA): TGTGCCAGCAAAAGAACAGGTCGAGGGGAGCTGTTTTTT.

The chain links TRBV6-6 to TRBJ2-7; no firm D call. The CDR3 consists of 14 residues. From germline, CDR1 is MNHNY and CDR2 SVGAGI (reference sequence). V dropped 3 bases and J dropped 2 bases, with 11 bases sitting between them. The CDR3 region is CASSYRGQTYEQYF. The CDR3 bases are TGTGCCAGCAGTTATCGCGGCCAAACCTACGAGCAGTACTTC.

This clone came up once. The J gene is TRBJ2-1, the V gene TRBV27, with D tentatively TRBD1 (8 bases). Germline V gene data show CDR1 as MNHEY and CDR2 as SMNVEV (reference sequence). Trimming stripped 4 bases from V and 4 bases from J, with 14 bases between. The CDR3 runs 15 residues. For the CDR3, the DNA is TGTGCCAGCAGTTACACAGGGGGGGAGTACAATGAGCAGTTCTTC. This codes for CASSYTGGEYNEQFF.

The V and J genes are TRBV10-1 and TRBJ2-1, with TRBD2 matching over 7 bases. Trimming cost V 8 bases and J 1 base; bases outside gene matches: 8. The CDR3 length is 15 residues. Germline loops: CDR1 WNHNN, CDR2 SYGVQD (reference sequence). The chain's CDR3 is CASLTGGWSYNEQFF. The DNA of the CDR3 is TGCGCCAGCCTGACCGGGGGGTGGTCCTACAATGAGCAGTTCTTC.

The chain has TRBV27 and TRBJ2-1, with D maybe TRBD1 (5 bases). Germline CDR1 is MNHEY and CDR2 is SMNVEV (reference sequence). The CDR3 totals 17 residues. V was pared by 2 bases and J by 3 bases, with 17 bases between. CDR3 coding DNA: TGTGCCAGCAGTTTACGTGCTGTAGGGGTGGACTACAATGAGCAGTTCTTC. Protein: CASSLRAVGVDYNEQFF.

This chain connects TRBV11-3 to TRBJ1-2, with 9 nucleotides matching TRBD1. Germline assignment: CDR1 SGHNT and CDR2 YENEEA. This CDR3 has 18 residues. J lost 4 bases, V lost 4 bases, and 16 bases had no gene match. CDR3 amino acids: CASSYRDRAQPALYGYTF. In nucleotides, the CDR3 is TGTGCCAGCAGCTACAGGGACAGGGCCCAACCCGCACTCTATGGCTACACCTTC.

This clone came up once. The CDR3 sequence is CSASTGYEQYF. The CDR3 bases are TGCAGTGCTTCCACAGGGTACGAGCAGTACTTC. The chain has TRBV20-1 and TRBJ2-7; D may be TRBD1 (6 bases). The V gene lost 5 bases and the J gene lost 4 bases, with 9 bases spanning the gap. The CDR3 totals 11 residues. Per the germline V gene, CDR1 is DFQATT and CDR2 is SNEGSKA (reference sequence).

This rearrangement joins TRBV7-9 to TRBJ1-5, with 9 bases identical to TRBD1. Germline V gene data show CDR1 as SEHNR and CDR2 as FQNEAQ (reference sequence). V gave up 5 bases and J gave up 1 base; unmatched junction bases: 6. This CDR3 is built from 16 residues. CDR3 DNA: TGTGCCAGCAGCCACACCGGGACAGGGAGCAATCAGCCCCAGCATTTT. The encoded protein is CASSHTGTGSNQPQHF.

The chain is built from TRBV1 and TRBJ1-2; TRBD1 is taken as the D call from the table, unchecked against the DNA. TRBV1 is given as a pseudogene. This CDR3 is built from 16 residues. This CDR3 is CTSSQDEDRLTYGYTF. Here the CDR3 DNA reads TGCACCAGCAGCCAAGATGAGGACAGACTTACGTATGGCTACACCTTC.

CDR3 nucleotide sequence: TGTGCCAGTAGCGACAGGGGGCATGGCTACACCTTC. Amino acids: CASSDRGHGYTF. The chain uses TRBV19 and TRBJ1-2; TRBD1 aligns across 10 bases. Trimming cost V 6 bases and J 6 bases; bases outside gene matches: 1. The CDR3 contains 12 residues. Germline values: CDR1 LNHDA, CDR2 SQIVND (reference sequence).

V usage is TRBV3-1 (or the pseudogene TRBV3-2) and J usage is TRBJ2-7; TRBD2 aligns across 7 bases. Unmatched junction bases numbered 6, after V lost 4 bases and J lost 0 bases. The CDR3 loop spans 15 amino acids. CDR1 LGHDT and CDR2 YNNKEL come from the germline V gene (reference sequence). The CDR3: CASSPRAGSSYEQYF. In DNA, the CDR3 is TGTGCCAGCAGCCCGAGAGCGGGGAGCTCCTACGAGCAGTACTTC.

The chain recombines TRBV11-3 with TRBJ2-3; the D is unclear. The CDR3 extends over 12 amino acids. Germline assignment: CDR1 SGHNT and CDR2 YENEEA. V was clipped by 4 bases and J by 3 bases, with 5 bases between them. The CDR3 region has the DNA TGTGCCAGCAGCTCCCATACAGATACGCAGTATTTT. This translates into CASSSHTDTQYF.

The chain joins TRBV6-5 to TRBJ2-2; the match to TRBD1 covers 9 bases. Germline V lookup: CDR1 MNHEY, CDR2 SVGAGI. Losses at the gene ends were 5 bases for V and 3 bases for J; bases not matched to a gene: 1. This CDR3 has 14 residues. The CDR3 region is CASSRTGDTGELFF. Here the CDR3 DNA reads TGTGCCAGCAGTAGGACAGGGGACACCGGGGAGCTGTTTTTT.